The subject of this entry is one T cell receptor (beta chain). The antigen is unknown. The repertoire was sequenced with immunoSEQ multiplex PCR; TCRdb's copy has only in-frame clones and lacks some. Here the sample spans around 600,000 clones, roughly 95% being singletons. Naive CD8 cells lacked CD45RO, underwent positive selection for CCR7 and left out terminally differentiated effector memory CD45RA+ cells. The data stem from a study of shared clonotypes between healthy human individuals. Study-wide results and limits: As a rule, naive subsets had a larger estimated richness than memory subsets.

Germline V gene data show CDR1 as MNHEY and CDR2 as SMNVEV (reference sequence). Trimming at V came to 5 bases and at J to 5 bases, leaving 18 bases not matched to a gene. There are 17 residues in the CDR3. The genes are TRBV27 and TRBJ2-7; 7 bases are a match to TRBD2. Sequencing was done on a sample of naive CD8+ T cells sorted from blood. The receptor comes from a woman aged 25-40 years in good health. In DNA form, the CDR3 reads TGTGCCAGCAGTGCCACGGGACTATTAAGTCTACCTCACGAGCAGTACTTC. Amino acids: CASSATGLLSLPHEQYF.